This passage covers 17 T cell receptor beta chains from one sample sequenced in a study of cytomegalovirus exposure and HLA in healthy donors. It was with 60 Vbeta and 13 Jbeta primers that the PCR ran. Repertoires were generated with immunoSEQ multiplex PCR, while TCRdb's copy carries only in-frame clones and drops some. The sample lists 200,000 or so clones, approximately 88% occurring once. Source material: PBMCs. All receptors come from a boy younger than 18 in good health and CMV-seronegative.

The J gene is TRBJ2-5, the V gene TRBV5-5; D might be TRBD2 (7 bases). V gave up 1 base and J gave up 7 bases, with 23 bases separating them. CDR1 SGHKS and CDR2 YYEKEE come from the germline V gene (reference sequence). This CDR3 is built from 17 residues. CDR3 coding DNA: TGTGCCAGCAGCTTGCGAAACCCGGGGGGCTACCCAGGGACCCAGTACTTC. It is translated as CASSLRNPGGYPGTQYF.

The chain carries TRBV10-3 and TRBJ2-1; TRBD1 might be the D (5 bases). The ends were cut back, 3 bases at V and 8 bases at J, with 14 bases in the middle. Germline V gene sequence: CDR1 ENHRY, CDR2 SYGVKD. There are 14 residues in the CDR3. CDR3 protein: CAISDLTDRHEQFF. The CDR3 DNA reads as TGTGCCATCAGTGACCTGACAGATAGGCATGAGCAGTTCTTC.

The DNA for the CDR3 is TGTGCCTGGAGTGGACTTAGGAGCTCCTACGAGCAGTACTTC. This sequence encodes CAWSGLRSSYEQYF. This chain joins TRBV30 and TRBJ2-7, with D unresolved. The CDR3 loop spans 14 amino acids. V was cut by 1 base and J by 0 bases, with 10 bases left in between. Germline-derived CDR1 and CDR2 are GTSNPN and SVGIG (reference sequence).

The chain joins TRBV7-2 to TRBJ2-7; D ambiguous. The CDR3 runs 15 residues. Trimming took 2 bases from V and 4 from J, leaving 15 bases between them. Germline V gives CDR1 SGHTA, CDR2 FQGNSA. As DNA, the CDR3 is TGTGCCAGCAGCTTATTCGGAGAAATGCTTTACGAGCAGTACTTC. This translates into CASSLFGEMLYEQYF.

V usage is TRBV6-5 and J usage is TRBJ2-1; D remains unclear. This CDR3 has 15 amino acids. Germline V CDR1 and CDR2: MNHEY, SVGAGI. The V gene lost 7 bases and the J gene lost 0 bases, with 13 bases spanning the gap. The CDR3 protein is CASMLGTSSYNEQFF. In nucleotides, the CDR3 is TGTGCCAGCATGCTCGGTACGAGCTCCTACAATGAGCAGTTCTTC.

The chain carries TRBV7-2 and TRBJ2-7, with 7 bases fitting TRBD1. In germline, CDR1 is SGHTA, CDR2 FQGNSA. The junction had 6 bases not matched to a gene; V was cut back by 5 bases and J by 2 bases. The CDR3 runs to 14 residues. The CDR3 DNA is TGTGCCAGCAGCACGTACAGGGGACCCTACGAGCAGTACTTC. The encoded protein is CASSTYRGPYEQYF.

As to this clone: At one end the junction does not follow the germline gene, possibly because of a read error. J is TRBJ2-7 and V is TRBV7-7, with D hard to call. Germline-derived CDR1 and CDR2 are SSHAT and FNYEAQ (reference sequence). There are 14 residues in the CDR3. CDR3: CASSPLTPPYEQYF. The CDR3 nucleotides read TGTGCTAGCAGCCCATTGACACCGCCCTACGAGCAGTACTTC.

This chain joins TRBV29-1 and TRBJ1-2; the D is unclear. Per the germline V gene, CDR1 is SQVTM and CDR2 is ANQGSEA. The CDR3 contains 11 residues. The V end was cut by 4 bases, the J end by 6 bases, with 9 bases between. This CDR3 is CSVVLGDGYTF. Here the CDR3 DNA reads TGCAGCGTTGTTCTGGGAGATGGCTACACCTTC.

This clone is a singleton in its sample. The V gene is TRBV30, the J gene TRBJ2-7; D is perhaps TRBD2 (6 bases). Trimming removed 0 bases at V and 3 bases at J, with 12 bases between. The germline V gene has CDR1 GTSNPN and CDR2 SVGIG (reference sequence). This CDR3 is built from 14 residues. The CDR3 DNA follows: TGTGCCTGGAGTGTAGCACCCGGGGGCTACGAGCAGTACTTC. Its protein product is CAWSVAPGGYEQYF.

This clone was counted between two and nine times. This chain joins TRBV19 and TRBJ1-5; TRBD1 matches 7 bases. V gave up 5 bases and J gave up 6 bases; unmatched junction bases: 13. The CDR3 contains 16 residues. The germline V gene encodes CDR1 LNHDA and CDR2 SQIVND (reference sequence). The CDR3 loop is CASSPIRDRAFQPQHF. As DNA, the CDR3 is TGTGCCAGTAGTCCGATCCGGGACAGAGCTTTTCAGCCCCAGCATTTT. Supplemented by reference TRBV19 and TRBJ1-5, the full variable domain reads DGGITQSPKYLFRKEGQNVTLSCEQNLNHDAMYWYRQDPGQGLRLIYYSQIVNDFQKGDIAEGYSVSREKKESFPLTVTSAQKNPTAFYLCASSPIRDRAFQPQHFGDGTRLSIL.

This rearrangement joins TRBV7-3 to TRBJ2-1, with 8 bases fitting TRBD2. Germline V gene sequence: CDR1 SGHTA, CDR2 FQGTGA. Trimming removed 4 bases from V and 4 bases from J; junction bases left unmatched: 9. The CDR3 covers 16 residues. CDR3 sequence: CASSSTAGALYNEQFF. CDR3 in DNA: TGTGCCAGCAGCTCTACAGCGGGGGCCCTTTACAATGAGCAGTTCTTC.

This clone was observed a single time. The rearrangement links TRBV12-5 to TRBJ2-1; the match to TRBD2 covers 13 bases. CDR1 and CDR2 from the germline V gene are LGHNT and FRNRAP. V shed 0 bases and J 5 bases; nucleotides not matched to a gene: 13. This CDR3 is 20 amino acids long. CDR3 sequence (DNA): TGTGCTAGTGGTTTGGTACCCCGACTAGCGGGGGGCATACTTCACAATGAGCAGTTCTTC. It is translated as CASGLVPRLAGGILHNEQFF. The whole variable domain, filled in from reference TRBV12-5 and TRBJ2-1, reads DARVTQTPRHKVTEMGQEVTMRCQPILGHNTVFWYRQTMMQGLELLAYFRNRAPLDDSGMPKDRFSAEMPDATLATLKIQPSEPRDSAVYFCASGLVPRLAGGILHNEQFFGPGTRLTVL.

This rearrangement joins TRBV25-1 to TRBJ1-4; 10 nucleotides line up with TRBD1. This CDR3 comprises 16 residues. Germline trimming cut 2 bases from V and 7 bases from J; bases unmatched to any gene: 7. Germline V gene lookup returns CDR1 MGHDK and CDR2 SYGVNS. CDR3 sequence reads: CASSEGTGALVEKLFF. CDR3 nucleotide sequence: TGTGCCAGCAGTGAAGGGACAGGGGCTTTGGTTGAAAAACTGTTTTTT. The whole variable domain, remainder taken from reference TRBV25-1 and TRBJ1-4, is EADIYQTPRYLVIGTGKKITLECSQTMGHDKMYWYQQDPGMELHLIHYSYGVNSTEKGDLSSESTVSRIRTEHFPLTLESARPSHTSQYLCASSEGTGALVEKLFFGSGTQLSVL.

The genes are TRBV11-3 and TRBJ2-3, with TRBD1 as a possible D gene (5 bases). V was clipped by 2 bases and J by 3 bases, with 12 bases between them. The CDR3 has 15 residues. Per the germline V gene, CDR1 is SGHNT and CDR2 is YENEEA. CDR3 sequence reads: CASSLLSGMTDTQYF. The CDR3 DNA follows: TGTGCCAGCAGCTTATTGTCAGGGATGACAGATACGCAGTATTTT.

The chain recombines TRBV6-4 with TRBJ2-7, with 8 bases lining up with TRBD2. The CDR3 has 15 residues. J was trimmed by 5 bases and V by 2 bases; bases with no gene match: 8. Per germline, CDR1 MRHNA and CDR2 SNTAGT. CDR3 region: CASSDGAGGGHEQYF. CDR3 DNA sequence: TGTGCCAGCAGTGACGGTGCGGGAGGTGGGCACGAGCAGTACTTC.

V gene TRBV2 combines with J gene TRBJ1-5, with 7 bases that match TRBD1. This CDR3 region has 15 residues. Germline lookup yields CDR1 SNHLY and CDR2 FYNNEI. J gave up 7 bases and V 2 bases, and 8 bases lay outside the gene matches. CDR3 sequence reads: CASSERGQRGQPQHF. CDR3 bases: TGTGCCAGCAGTGAACGGGGACAGAGGGGACAGCCCCAGCATTTT.

This chain uses TRBV2 with TRBJ1-4; D uncertain. Trimming stripped 6 bases from V and 3 bases from J, with 8 bases between. Germline V CDR1 and CDR2: SNHLY, FYNNEI. This CDR3 has 13 amino acids. The CDR3 protein is CASREAANEKLFF. The CDR3 DNA is TGTGCCAGCAGAGAGGCGGCTAATGAAAAACTGTTTTTT.